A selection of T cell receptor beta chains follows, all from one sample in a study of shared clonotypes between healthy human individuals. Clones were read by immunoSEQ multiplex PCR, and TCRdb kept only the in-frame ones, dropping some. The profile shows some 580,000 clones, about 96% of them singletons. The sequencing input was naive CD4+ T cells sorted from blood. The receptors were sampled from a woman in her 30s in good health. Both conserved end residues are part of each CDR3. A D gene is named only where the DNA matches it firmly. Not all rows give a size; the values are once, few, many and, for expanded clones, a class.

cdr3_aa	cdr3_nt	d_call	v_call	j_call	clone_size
CASNDRAGYTF	TGTGCCAGCAACGACAGGGCTGGCTACACCTTC	TRBD1	TRBV28	TRBJ1-2	-
CSGQTGGRGYTF	TGCAGCGGGCAAACAGGGGGAAGAGGCTACACCTTC	TRBD1	TRBV29-1	TRBJ1-2	-
CASSLPLGQIEKLFF	TGTGCCAGCAGTTTGCCCCTCGGACAGATTGAAAAACTGTTTTTT	-	TRBV28	TRBJ1-4	-
CASMGSRAGKLFF	TGTGCCAGTATGGGATCCAGGGCGGGAAAACTGTTTTTT	-	TRBV19	TRBJ1-4	-
CASSYGGPNTEAFF	TGTGCCAGCAGTTACGGGGGGCCGAACACTGAAGCTTTCTTT	-	TRBV6-5	TRBJ1-1	-
CASRGLAGGGEQFF	TGCGCCAGCAGAGGACTAGCGGGAGGTGGTGAGCAGTTCTTC	TRBD2	TRBV4-1	TRBJ2-1	once
CASSRLAGFTWYF	TGTGCCAGCAGTAGACTAGCGGGGTTTACGTGGTACTTC	TRBD2	TRBV6-1	TRBJ2-7	-
CASSSYTEAFF	TGTGCCAGCAGTTCTTACACTGAAGCTTTCTTT	-	TRBV6-5	TRBJ1-1	-
CASSPTSGPVNEQFF	TGTGCCAGCTCACCAACTAGCGGTCCAGTAAATGAGCAGTTCTTC	TRBD2	TRBV18	TRBJ2-1	once
CASSSDSYEQYF	TGTGCCAGCAGTTCCGACAGCTACGAGCAGTACTTC	-	TRBV27	TRBJ2-7	-
CASSLFLAGTYEQYF	TGCGCCAGCAGCTTGTTTCTAGCGGGGACCTACGAGCAGTACTTC	TRBD2	TRBV5-1	TRBJ2-7	once
CSAEDPGQNEAFF	TGCAGCGCCGAAGATCCAGGACAGAATGAAGCTTTCTTT	-	TRBV29-1	TRBJ1-1	-
CASSSYRGVNTEAFF	TGCGCCAGCAGCTCGTATCGAGGGGTGAACACTGAAGCTTTCTTT	-	TRBV4-1	TRBJ1-1	-
CASSASQTSPGETQYF	TGTGCCAGCAGTGCTAGTCAGACTAGCCCGGGGGAGACCCAGTACTTC	TRBD2	TRBV25-1	TRBJ2-5	-
CASSLNGQSTNEKLFF	TGTGCCAGCTCGCTCAACGGACAGTCCACTAATGAAAAACTGTTTTTT	-	TRBV18	TRBJ1-4	once
CASSPTGVEKLFF	TGTGCCAGCTCACCCACAGGGGTTGAAAAACTGTTTTTT	TRBD1	TRBV18	TRBJ1-4	-
CASSRLAGGLSYEQYF	TGTGCCAGTAGTAGACTAGCGGGAGGCCTCTCCTACGAGCAGTACTTC	TRBD2	TRBV19	TRBJ2-7	-
CATTEGTSAYNEQFF	TGTGCCACTACCGAAGGGACAAGCGCCTACAATGAGCAGTTCTTC	-	TRBV19	TRBJ2-1	-
CSVEDNAGGELFF	TGCAGCGTTGAAGATAACGCGGGCGGGGAGCTGTTTTTT	-	TRBV29-1	TRBJ2-2	-
CSALRQYEQYF	TGCAGTGCCCTTCGACAGTACGAGCAGTACTTC	-	TRBV20-1	TRBJ2-7	-
CASSLAGARVFGTEAFF	TGTGCCAGCAGCTTGGCGGGGGCGAGGGTGTTTGGCACTGAAGCTTTCTTT	-	TRBV5-4	TRBJ1-1	-
CASSFHWGADTQYF	TGTGCCAGCAGTTTCCACTGGGGGGCAGATACGCAGTATTTT	-	TRBV27	TRBJ2-3	-
CASSRTSGRPNPYEQYF	TGCGCCAGCAGCAGAACTAGCGGGAGGCCCAATCCCTACGAGCAGTACTTC	TRBD2	TRBV5-1	TRBJ2-7	once
CASSQDLGSGRLSHTYEQYF	TGTGCCAGCAGCCAAGATCTCGGTAGCGGGAGGTTATCCCATACCTACGAGCAGTACTTC	TRBD2	TRBV4-2	TRBJ2-7	-
CASSRGVRRQETQYF	TGCGCCAGCAGCCGGGGTGTAAGGAGGCAAGAGACCCAGTACTTC	-	TRBV4-1	TRBJ2-5	-
CASTRTGGNTGELFF	TGTGCCAGCACCCGAACCGGGGGCAACACCGGGGAGCTGTTTTTT	-	TRBV11-1	TRBJ2-2	-